These T cell receptor beta chains were read from a single sample in a study of T cell responses to AZD1222 COVID-19 vaccine. This table comes from immunoSEQ multiplex PCR, and its TCRdb copy is limited to in-frame clones, with some not included. The sample includes 150,000 to 200,000 clones, 90% to 95% of them seen just once. Specimen: peripheral blood, collected 28 days after the second AZD1222 dose. These receptors were taken from an adult who received the AZD1222 COVID-19 vaccine. Each CDR3 is given with its conserved first and last residue. D genes are given only for firm matches. Only part of the rows carry a size: once, few, many, or a class if the clone is expanded.

V gene	clone size	J gene	D gene	CDR3 protein	CDR3 DNA
TRBV19	-	TRBJ2-7	-	CASSPSGTQTYEQYF	TGTGCCAGTAGTCCCTCCGGGACCCAAACCTACGAGCAGTACTTC
TRBV2	-	TRBJ2-7	-	CASSEALRSHEQYF	TGTGCCAGCAGTGAAGCGCTTAGGAGCCACGAGCAGTACTTC
TRBV19	-	TRBJ2-6	-	CASSIGGPGRSRWGANVLTF	TGTGCCAGTAGTATAGGAGGCCCAGGACGCTCCCGCTGGGGGGCCAACGTCCTGACTTTC
TRBV18	few	TRBJ1-2	TRBD1	CASSPPPTGVLYGYTF	TGTGCCAGCTCACCCCCGCCCACAGGGGTCCTCTATGGCTACACCTTC
TRBV7-2	-	TRBJ1-4	-	CASSPDDQEWEKLFF	TGTGCCAGCAGCCCAGACGATCAAGAGTGGGAAAAACTGTTTTTT
TRBV5-3	-	TRBJ1-4	-	CARSLGFGNLFGLTPVNEKLFF	TGTGCCAGAAGCTTGGGTTTCGGGAACCTCTTTGGACTGACCCCCGTAAATGAAAAACTGTTTTTT
TRBV28	-	TRBJ1-2	TRBD1	CASSLRDSNGYTF	TGTGCCAGCAGCCTCCGGGACAGCAACGGCTACACCTTC
TRBV7-9	-	TRBJ2-5	TRBD2	CASSLIRGGKETQYF	TGTGCCAGCAGCTTGATCCGGGGGGGAAAAGAGACCCAGTACTTC
TRBV9	-	TRBJ2-1	-	CASSTLGYEQFF	TGTGCCAGCAGCACCCTAGGCTATGAGCAGTTCTTC
TRBV5-1	-	TRBJ1-2	-	CASSWGRTIYGYTF	TGCGCCAGCAGCTGGGGACGAACTATCTATGGCTACACCTTC
TRBV19	-	TRBJ1-6	-	CASNSGGNSPLHF	TGTGCCAGTAACTCAGGCGGAAATTCACCCCTCCACTTT
TRBV2	-	TRBJ1-2	-	CASKGSRPNYGYTF	TGTGCCAGCAAGGGAAGCCGCCCAAACTATGGCTACACCTTC
TRBV28	once	TRBJ1-4	-	CASSLRLRPGEKLFF	TGTGCCAGCAGTTTACGGCTGCGACCGGGTGAAAAACTGTTTTTT
TRBV18	-	TRBJ1-2	-	CASSPQGGENYGYTF	TGTGCCAGCTCACCCCAGGGAGGCGAGAACTATGGCTACACCTTC
TRBV9	-	TRBJ1-1	-	CASSVGTYQNTEAFF	TGTGCCAGCAGCGTTGGGACCTACCAGAACACTGAAGCTTTCTTT
TRBV6-1	-	TRBJ2-2	TRBD2	CASSEMTSRGTGELFF	TGTGCCAGCAGTGAAATGACTAGCCGGGGGACCGGGGAGCTGTTTTTT
TRBV3-1/TRBV3-2	-	TRBJ1-2	TRBD1	CASSLLTGGGLNGYTF	TGTGCCAGCAGCCTTCTTACAGGGGGCGGCCTTAATGGCTACACCTTC